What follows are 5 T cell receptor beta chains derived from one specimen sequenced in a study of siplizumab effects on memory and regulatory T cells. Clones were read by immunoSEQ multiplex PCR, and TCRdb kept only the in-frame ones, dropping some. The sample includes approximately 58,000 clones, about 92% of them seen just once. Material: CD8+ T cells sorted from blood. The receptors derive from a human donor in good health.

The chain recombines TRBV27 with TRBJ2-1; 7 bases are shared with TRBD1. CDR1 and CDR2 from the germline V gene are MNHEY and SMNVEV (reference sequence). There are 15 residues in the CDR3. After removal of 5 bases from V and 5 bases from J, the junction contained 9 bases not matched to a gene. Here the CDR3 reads CASSNTGEGNNEQFF. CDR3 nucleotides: TGTGCCAGCAGTAACACAGGGGAAGGGAACAATGAGCAGTTCTTC.

Here the CDR3 DNA reads TGTGCCAGCAGTTTAGGTGGGGGCTCCTACAATGAGCAGTTCTTC. It codes for CASSLGGGSYNEQFF. The chain has TRBV27 and TRBJ2-1, with D possibly called TRBD1 or TRBD2 (5 bases each). CDR3 length equals 15 residues. The V end lost 2 bases, the J end lost 0 bases, and 8 bases lay between the germline ends. Germline V CDR1 and CDR2: MNHEY, SMNVEV (reference sequence).

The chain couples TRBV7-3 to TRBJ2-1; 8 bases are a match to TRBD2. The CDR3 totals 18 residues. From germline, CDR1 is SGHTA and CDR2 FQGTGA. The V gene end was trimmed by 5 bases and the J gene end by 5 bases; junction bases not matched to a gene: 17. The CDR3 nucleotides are TGTGCCAGCAGCCCTAACCCCCAACTAGCGGAGCCTCACAATGAGCAGTTCTTC. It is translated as CASSPNPQLAEPHNEQFF.

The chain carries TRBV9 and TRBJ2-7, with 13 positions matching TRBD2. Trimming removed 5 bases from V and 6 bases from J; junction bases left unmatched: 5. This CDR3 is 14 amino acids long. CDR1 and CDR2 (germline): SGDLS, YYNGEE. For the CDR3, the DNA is TGTGCCAGCAGTCCGGGACTAGCGGGGATCGAGCAGTACTTC. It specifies CASSPGLAGIEQYF.

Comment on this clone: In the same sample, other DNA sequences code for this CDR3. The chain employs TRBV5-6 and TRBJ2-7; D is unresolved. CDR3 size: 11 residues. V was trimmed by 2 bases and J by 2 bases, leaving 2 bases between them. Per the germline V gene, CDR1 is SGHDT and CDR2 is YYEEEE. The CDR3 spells CASSLAYEQYF. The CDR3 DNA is TGTGCCAGCAGCTTAGCCTACGAGCAGTACTTC.